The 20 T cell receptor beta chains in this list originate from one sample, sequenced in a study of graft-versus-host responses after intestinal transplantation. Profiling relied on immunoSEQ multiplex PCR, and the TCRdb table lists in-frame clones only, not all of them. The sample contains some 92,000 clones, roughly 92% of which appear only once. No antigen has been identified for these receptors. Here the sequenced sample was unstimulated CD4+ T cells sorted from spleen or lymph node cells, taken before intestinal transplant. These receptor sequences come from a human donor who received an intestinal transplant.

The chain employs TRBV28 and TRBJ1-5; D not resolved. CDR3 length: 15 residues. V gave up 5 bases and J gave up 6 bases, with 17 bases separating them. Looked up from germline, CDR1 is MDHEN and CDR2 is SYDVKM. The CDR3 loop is CASSTAGGWSQPQHF. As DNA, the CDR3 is TGTGCCAGCAGTACCGCGGGAGGGTGGAGTCAGCCCCAGCATTTT.

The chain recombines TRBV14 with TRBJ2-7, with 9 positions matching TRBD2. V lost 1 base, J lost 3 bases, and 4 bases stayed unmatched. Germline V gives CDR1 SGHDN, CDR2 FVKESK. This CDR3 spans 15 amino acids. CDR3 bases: TGTGCCAGCAGCCAAGGGTCTAGCGGGGACTACGAGCAGTACTTC. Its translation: CASSQGSSGDYEQYF.

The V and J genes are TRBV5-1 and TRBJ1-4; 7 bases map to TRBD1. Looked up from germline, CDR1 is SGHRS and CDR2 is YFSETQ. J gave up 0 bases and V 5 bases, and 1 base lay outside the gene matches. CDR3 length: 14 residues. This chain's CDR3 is CASRGQATNEKLFF. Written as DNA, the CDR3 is TGCGCCAGCAGAGGACAGGCAACTAATGAAAAACTGTTTTTT.

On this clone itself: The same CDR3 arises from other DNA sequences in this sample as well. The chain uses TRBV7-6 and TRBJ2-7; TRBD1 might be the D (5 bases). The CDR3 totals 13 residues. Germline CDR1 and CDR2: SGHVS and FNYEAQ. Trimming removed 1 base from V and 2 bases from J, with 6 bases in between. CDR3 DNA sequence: TGTGCCAGCAGCTTAGGGACAACCTACGAGCAGTACTTC. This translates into CASSLGTTYEQYF. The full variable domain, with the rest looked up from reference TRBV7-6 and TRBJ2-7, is GAGVSQSPRYKVTKRGQDVALRCDPISGHVSLYWYRQALGQGPEFLTYFNYEAQQDKSGLPNDRFSAERPEGSISTLTIQRTEQRDSAMYRCASSLGTTYEQYFGPGTRLTVT.

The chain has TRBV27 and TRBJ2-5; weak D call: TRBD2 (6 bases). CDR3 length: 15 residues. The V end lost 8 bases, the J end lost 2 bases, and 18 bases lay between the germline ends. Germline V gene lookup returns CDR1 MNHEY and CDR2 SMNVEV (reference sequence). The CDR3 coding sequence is TGTGCCAGCCGGGGAGGCCGATATATTCAAGAGACCCAGTACTTC. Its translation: CASRGGRYIQETQYF.

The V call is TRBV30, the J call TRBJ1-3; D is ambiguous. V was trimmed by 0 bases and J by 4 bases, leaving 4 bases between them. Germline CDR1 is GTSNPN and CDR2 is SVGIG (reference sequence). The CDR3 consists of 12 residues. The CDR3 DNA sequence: TGTGCCTGGAGTGTATCGGGAAACACCATATATTTT. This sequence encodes CAWSVSGNTIYF.

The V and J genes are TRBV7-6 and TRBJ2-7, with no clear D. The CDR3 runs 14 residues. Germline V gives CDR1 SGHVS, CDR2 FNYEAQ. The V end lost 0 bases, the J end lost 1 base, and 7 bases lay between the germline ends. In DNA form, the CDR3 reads TGTGCCAGCAGCTTAGCGGGATCATCCTACGAGCAGTACTTC. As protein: CASSLAGSSYEQYF.

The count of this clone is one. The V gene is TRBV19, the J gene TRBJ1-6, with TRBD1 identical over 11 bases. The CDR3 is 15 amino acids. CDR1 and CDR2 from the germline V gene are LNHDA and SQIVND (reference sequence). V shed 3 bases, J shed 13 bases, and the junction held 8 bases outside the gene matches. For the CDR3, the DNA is TGTGCCAGTAGTATGGATTGGGACAGGGGGAATCCCCTCCACTTT. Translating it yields CASSMDWDRGNPLHF.

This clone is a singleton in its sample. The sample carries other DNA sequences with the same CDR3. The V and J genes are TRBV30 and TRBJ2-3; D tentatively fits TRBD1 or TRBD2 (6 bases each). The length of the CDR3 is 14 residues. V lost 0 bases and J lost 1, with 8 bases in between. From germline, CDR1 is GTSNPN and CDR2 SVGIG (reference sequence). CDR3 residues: CAWSVGGGTDTQYF. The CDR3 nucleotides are TGTGCCTGGAGTGTGGGGGGCGGCACAGATACGCAGTATTTT.

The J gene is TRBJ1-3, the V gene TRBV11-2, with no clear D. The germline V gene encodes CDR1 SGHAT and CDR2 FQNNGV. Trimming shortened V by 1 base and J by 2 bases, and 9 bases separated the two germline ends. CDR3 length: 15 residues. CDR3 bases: TGTGCCAGCAGCTTAGTAGGGAGGACTGGAAACACCATATATTTT. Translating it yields CASSLVGRTGNTIYF.

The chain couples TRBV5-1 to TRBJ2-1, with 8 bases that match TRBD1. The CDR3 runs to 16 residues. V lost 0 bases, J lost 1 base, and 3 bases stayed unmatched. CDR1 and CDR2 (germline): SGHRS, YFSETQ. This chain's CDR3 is CASSLAGQGSYNEQFF. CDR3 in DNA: TGCGCCAGCAGCTTGGCCGGACAGGGATCCTACAATGAGCAGTTCTTC.

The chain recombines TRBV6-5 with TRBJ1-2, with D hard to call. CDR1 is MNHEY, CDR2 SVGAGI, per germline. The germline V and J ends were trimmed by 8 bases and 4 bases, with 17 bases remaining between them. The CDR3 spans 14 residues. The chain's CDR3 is CASLWTSPPYGYTF. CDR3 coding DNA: TGTGCCAGCCTTTGGACCAGCCCCCCCTATGGCTACACCTTC.

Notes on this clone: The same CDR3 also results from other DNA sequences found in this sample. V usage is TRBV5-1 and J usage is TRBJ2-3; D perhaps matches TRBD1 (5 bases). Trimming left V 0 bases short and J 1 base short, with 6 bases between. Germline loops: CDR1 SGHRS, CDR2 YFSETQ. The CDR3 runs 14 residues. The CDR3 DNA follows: TGCGCCAGCAGCTTGGTGGGGCGCACAGATACGCAGTATTTT. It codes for CASSLVGRTDTQYF.

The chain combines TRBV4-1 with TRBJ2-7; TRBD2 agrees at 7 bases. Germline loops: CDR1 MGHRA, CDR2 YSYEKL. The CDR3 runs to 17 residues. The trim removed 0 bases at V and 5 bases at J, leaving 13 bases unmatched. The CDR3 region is CASSQDTRSAGANEQYF. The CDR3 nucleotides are TGCGCCAGCAGCCAAGACACCCGAAGTGCGGGAGCCAACGAGCAGTACTTC.

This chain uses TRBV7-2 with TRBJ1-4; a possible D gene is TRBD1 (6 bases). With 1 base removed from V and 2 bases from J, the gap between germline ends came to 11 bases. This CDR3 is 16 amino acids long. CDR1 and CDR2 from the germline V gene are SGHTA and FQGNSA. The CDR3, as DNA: TGTGCCAGCAGCTTAGGGACAGTTAGGACTAATGAAAAACTGTTTTTT. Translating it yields CASSLGTVRTNEKLFF.

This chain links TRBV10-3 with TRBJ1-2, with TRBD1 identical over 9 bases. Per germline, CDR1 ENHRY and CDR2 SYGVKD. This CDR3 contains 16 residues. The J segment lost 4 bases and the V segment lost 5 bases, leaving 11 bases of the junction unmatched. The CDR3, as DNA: TGTGCCATCAGTAACCTCCTGACAGGGGGAAGCTATGGCTACACCTTC. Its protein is CAISNLLTGGSYGYTF.

This CDR3 is CASSFTGLGGQYF. CDR3 nucleotides: TGTGCCAGCAGCTTTACCGGACTAGGTGGGCAGTACTTC. The rearrangement uses TRBV5-6 and TRBJ2-7; TRBD2 matches 7 bases. The CDR3 extends over 13 amino acids. The trim removed 2 bases at V and 9 bases at J, leaving 8 bases unmatched. Germline V gives CDR1 SGHDT, CDR2 YYEEEE.

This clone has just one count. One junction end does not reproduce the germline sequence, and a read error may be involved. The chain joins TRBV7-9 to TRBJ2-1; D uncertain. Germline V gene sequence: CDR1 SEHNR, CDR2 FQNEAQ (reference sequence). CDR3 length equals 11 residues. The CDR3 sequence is CASSSNNEQFF. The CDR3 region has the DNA TGTGCCAGCAGCTCCAACAATGAGCAGTTCTTC.

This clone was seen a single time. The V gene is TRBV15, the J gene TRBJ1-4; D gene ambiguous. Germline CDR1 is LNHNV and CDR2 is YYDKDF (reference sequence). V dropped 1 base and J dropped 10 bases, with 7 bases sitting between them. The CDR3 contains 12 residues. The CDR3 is CATSRVGGKLFF. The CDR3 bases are TGTGCCACCAGCAGAGTGGGTGGAAAACTGTTTTTT.

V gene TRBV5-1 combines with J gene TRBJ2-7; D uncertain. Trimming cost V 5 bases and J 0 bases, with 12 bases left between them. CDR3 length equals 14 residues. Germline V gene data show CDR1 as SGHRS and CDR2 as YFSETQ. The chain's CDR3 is CASRDQAHSYEQYF. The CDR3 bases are TGCGCCAGCAGGGATCAGGCCCACTCCTACGAGCAGTACTTC.